These 9 T cell receptor beta chains were sequenced from one sample in a study of shared clonotypes between healthy human individuals. Sequencing used immunoSEQ multiplex PCR; TCRdb keeps in-frame clones, though not all of them. The repertoire consists of approximately 2.4 million clones, with 95% occurring once and the leading ten covering less than 0.15%. The sample was naive CD4+ T cells sorted from blood. Subset noted: CD45RA+ positively selected. These receptors were collected from a man younger than 35 in good health.

The gene calls are TRBV11-2 and TRBJ1-6; no definite D call. V shed 8 bases and J shed 7 bases, with 12 bases lying between them. Looked up from germline, CDR1 is SGHAT and CDR2 is FQNNGV. The CDR3 totals 13 residues. The CDR3 nucleotides are TGTGCCAGCGGGGTGGGGAGAAATTCACCCCTCCACTTT. Its protein product is CASGVGRNSPLHF.

A single count supports this clone. J is TRBJ2-1 and V is TRBV7-9; 8 nucleotides agree with TRBD2. Germline V lookup: CDR1 SEHNR, CDR2 FQNEAQ (reference sequence). V lost 1 base to trimming and J lost 10 bases; unmatched junction nucleotides: 6. The CDR3 has 14 amino acids. The CDR3 sequence: CASSLEGTSWEQFF. The CDR3 DNA is TGTGCCAGCAGCTTAGAAGGGACTAGTTGGGAGCAGTTCTTC.

CDR3 nucleotides: TGTGCCAGCAGTCCCACACCAAGACTAGCGGGAGGGTCCTCCTACGAGCAGTACTTC. It codes for CASSPTPRLAGGSSYEQYF. The chain recombines TRBV2 with TRBJ2-7; 14 nucleotides match TRBD2. With V trimmed by 5 bases and J by 0 bases, 12 bases remained unmatched. Germline V gives CDR1 SNHLY, CDR2 FYNNEI. The CDR3 loop spans 19 amino acids.

The genes are TRBV29-1 and TRBJ1-1; D call uncertain. The CDR3 is 13 residues long. The V end was cut by 6 bases, the J end by 2 bases, with 13 bases between. CDR1 and CDR2 from the germline V gene are SQVTM and ANQGSEA. The CDR3 loop reads CSVVSPSNTEAFF. In DNA form, the CDR3 reads TGCAGCGTCGTCAGTCCTTCCAACACTGAAGCTTTCTTT.

The chain uses TRBV7-9 and TRBJ1-1; perhaps TRBD1 as D (6 bases). This CDR3 spans 13 amino acids. V shed 1 base and J shed 5 bases, with 8 bases lying between them. Germline CDR1 SEHNR, CDR2 FQNEAQ (reference sequence). CDR3: CASSLGGQTEAFF. As DNA, the CDR3 is TGTGCCAGCAGCTTAGGAGGACAGACTGAAGCTTTCTTT.

The chain recombines TRBV19 with TRBJ1-4; a possible D gene is TRBD1 (5 bases). V was trimmed by 6 bases and J by 8 bases, leaving 19 bases between them. From germline, CDR1 is LNHDA and CDR2 SQIVND (reference sequence). The CDR3 runs to 15 residues. The DNA of the CDR3 is TGTGCCAGTAGCACTTACACCGGGACGATGGAAAAACTGTTTTTT. Its translation is CASSTYTGTMEKLFF.

The rearrangement links TRBV10-2 to TRBJ1-1; D is undetermined. The CDR3 sequence is 13 residues long. Per germline, CDR1 WSHSY and CDR2 SAAADI. The ends were cut back, 8 bases at V and 2 bases at J, with 12 bases in the middle. Here the CDR3 DNA reads TGCGCCAGCCTCGGAAGCTTTAACACTGAAGCTTTCTTT. This encodes CASLGSFNTEAFF.

The chain is built from TRBV10-1 and TRBJ2-7, with a weak D call TRBD2 (5 bases). This CDR3 has 15 residues. Trimming shortened V by 6 bases and J by 1 base, and 16 bases separated the two germline ends. The germline V gene encodes CDR1 WNHNN and CDR2 SYGVQD (reference sequence). CDR3 bases: TGCGCCAGCAGCTCTAGAGGGATCGATTCCTACGAGCAGTACTTC. Protein: CASSSRGIDSYEQYF.

Details on this clone: Other DNA sequences within the sample encode an identical CDR3. V gene TRBV7-2 combines with J gene TRBJ2-1; 9 nucleotides agree with TRBD1. The V gene end was trimmed by 3 bases and the J gene end by 2 bases; junction bases not matched to a gene: 2. CDR3 size: 15 residues. CDR1 is SGHTA, CDR2 FQGNSA, per germline. CDR3 region: CASSFDRGAYNEQFF. The CDR3 DNA reads as TGTGCCAGCAGCTTCGACAGGGGGGCCTACAATGAGCAGTTCTTC.